The T cell receptor beta chain described here comes from a study of cytomegalovirus exposure and HLA in healthy donors. Study-level background: Of the donors genotyped, several hundred in all, about 80% fell in the Caucasian-associated ancestry cluster. Study-level points and caveats: What was likely a sequencing artifact was a cluster of highly shared sequence variants. Relative to equally common others, HLA-associated TCR beta chains showed greater clonal expansion in a later analysis.

Note on this clone: Its specificity is unknown.

Donors in the study were healthy people who gave bone marrow. The PCR ran on 60 Vbeta and 13 Jbeta primers. The data were produced by immunoSEQ multiplex PCR, yet TCRdb's version contains in-frame clones alone and is incomplete. The sample has about 160,000 clones; 85% are singletons. This CDR3 is built from 15 residues. The germline gives CDR1 SGHDN, CDR2 FVKESK. The ends lost 4 bases at V and 1 base at J; junction bases unmatched: 4. The sample was PBMCs. This chain links TRBV14 with TRBJ1-1; 9 positions match TRBD1. The sequence was collected from a boy aged 2 to 10 in good health and CMV-seronegative. The DNA for the CDR3 is TGTGCCAGCAGCCGAAGGACAGGGGCGAACACTGAAGCTTTCTTT. Translation gives CASSRRTGANTEAFF.